The sequence of this T cell receptor (beta chain) was determined in a study of CD8 T cells in Susac syndrome. CDR1 GTSNPN and CDR2 SVGIG come from the germline V gene (reference sequence). V gave up 6 bases and J gave up 3 bases, with 23 bases separating them. The CDR3 is 16 amino acids. Study-wide findings and caveats: The TCR sequencing and HLA analysis in the study involved a relatively small number of individuals, as the study acknowledged.

This clonotype was recorded only once. The antigen is unknown. Sequencing of TCR beta was performed on blood CD8+ T cells and on blood CD4+ T cells. Negative isolation yielded the CD8+ and CD4+ T cells, while FACS enriched the TEMRA cells. Reverse transcription of about 0.45 to 1 ug RNA was performed with random hexamers. Amplification of TCR beta CDR3 across 54 Vbeta and 13 Jbeta was performed with immunoSEQ multiplex PCR. MiXCR, run by TCRdb on the immunoSEQ multiplex PCR reads, gives a single entry per CDR3 protein. The sample lists roughly 400,000 distinct CDR3 sequences, approximately 85% seen once, with about 0.12% in the top ten.

The source of this sequence is a human donor with multiple sclerosis. Sequencing used CD8+ T cells from PBMCs. The genes are TRBV30 and TRBJ1-1; weak D call: TRBD1 (5 bases). This CDR3 is CACLREGREKDTEAFF. The CDR3 DNA sequence: TGTGCCTGCCTCAGAGAGGGGAGGGAAAAGGACACTGAAGCTTTCTTT.